Listed here are 27 T cell receptor beta chains from one sample, sequenced in a study of a mutant IDH1 vaccine in newly diagnosed glioma. Method: immunoSEQ multiplex PCR; TCRdb's copy keeps in-frame clones and lacks some. The sample has 52,000 or so clones; about four fifths are singletons. No antigen has been identified for these receptors. Indicated time point: week 23, last vaccination. Mutant IDH1 20-mer peptide, at 300 ug, made up each vaccine dose, with topical imiquimod. The specimen comprised PBMCs, sampled from a glioma patient whose treatment included an IDH1 peptide vaccine. These receptors were taken from a man in his forties with glioma.

The chain couples TRBV5-4 to TRBJ1-2; no firm D call. CDR3 length: 13 residues. The ends were cut back, 2 bases at V and 2 bases at J, with 7 bases in the middle. The germline V gene has CDR1 SGHNT and CDR2 YYREEE (reference sequence). As DNA, the CDR3 is TGTGCCAGCAGCTTCGGGCCAAACTATGGCTACACCTTC. Translation gives CASSFGPNYGYTF. The full variable domain, rest sourced from reference TRBV5-4 and TRBJ1-2, is ETGVTQSPTHLIKTRGQQVTLRCSSQSGHNTVSWYQQALGQGPQFIFQYYREEENGRGNFPPRFSGLQFPNYSSELNVNALELDDSALYLCASSFGPNYGYTFGSGTRLTVV.

This chain links TRBV6-4 with TRBJ2-2, with D unclear. V gave up 0 bases and J gave up 8 bases, with 4 bases separating them. CDR1 is MRHNA and CDR2 is SNTAGT in the germline V gene. The length of the CDR3 is 12 residues. CDR3 in amino acids: CASSDSRGELFF. CDR3 in DNA: TGTGCCAGCAGTGACTCCCGGGGGGAGCTGTTTTTT.

This rearrangement joins TRBV30 to TRBJ1-1; possibly TRBD1 for D (5 bases). The CDR3 runs 13 residues. From germline, CDR1 is GTSNPN and CDR2 SVGIG (reference sequence). The V end lost 3 bases, the J end lost 4 bases, and 12 bases lay between the germline ends. CDR3 nucleotide sequence: TGTGCCTGGAGCAAGGGGTCCGGCACTGAAGCTTTCTTT. Translating it yields CAWSKGSGTEAFF.

This rearrangement joins TRBV5-6 to TRBJ1-6; D unclear. Germline CDR1 and CDR2: SGHDT and YYEEEE. Trimming left V 6 bases short and J 0 bases short, with 13 bases between. This CDR3 comprises 16 residues. This CDR3 is CASTRARSSYNSPLHF. CDR3 in DNA: TGTGCCAGCACGCGGGCCAGGAGCTCCTATAATTCACCCCTCCACTTT.

CDR3 sequence: CASSYSAGGGTEAFF. For the CDR3, the DNA is TGTGCCAGCAGTTACTCTGCGGGAGGGGGCACTGAAGCTTTCTTT. J is TRBJ1-1 and V is TRBV6-5; tentative D call: TRBD1 (6 bases). The CDR3 totals 15 residues. Germline V lookup: CDR1 MNHEY, CDR2 SVGAGI. The ends were cut back, 0 bases at V and 4 bases at J, with 12 bases in the middle.

By share, this clone ranks as medium-sized. CDR3 region: CASGTVNNSPLHF. For the CDR3, the DNA is TGTGCCAGCGGGACAGTTAATAATTCACCCCTCCACTTT. The chain employs TRBV19 and TRBJ1-6; TRBD1 aligns across 7 bases. Germline V CDR1 and CDR2: LNHDA, SQIVND (reference sequence). CDR3 size: 13 residues. V shed 9 bases, J shed 5 bases, and the junction held 4 bases outside the gene matches.

The chain is built from TRBV7-9 and TRBJ1-5; 8 bases match TRBD1. V dropped 5 bases and J dropped 4; count of bases not matched to a gene: 7. CDR3 length equals 15 residues. The germline CDR1 and CDR2 sequences are SEHNR and FQNEAQ (reference sequence). This CDR3 is CASSRGTGANQPQHF. Written as DNA, the CDR3 is TGTGCCAGCAGCCGCGGGACAGGAGCGAATCAGCCCCAGCATTTT. Full variable domain (missing parts from reference TRBV7-9 and TRBJ1-5): DTGVSQNPRHKITKRGQNVTFRCDPISEHNRLYWYRQTLGQGPEFLTYFQNEAQLEKSRLLSDRFSAERPKGSFSTLEIQRTEQGDSAMYLCASSRGTGANQPQHFGDGTRLSIL.

The rearrangement uses TRBV29-1 and TRBJ2-1; 7 nucleotides align to TRBD1. The trim removed 6 bases at V and 5 bases at J, leaving 7 bases unmatched. Germline CDR1 reads SQVTM; CDR2 reads ANQGSEA. This CDR3 spans 13 amino acids. The CDR3 DNA follows: TGCAGCGTCGTAAAGGGGGCCCACAATGAGCAGTTCTTC. Protein sequence: CSVVKGAHNEQFF.

The chain employs TRBV6-4 and TRBJ1-3, with TRBD1 as a possible D gene (5 bases). The CDR3 covers 16 residues. Between the trimmed V and J ends, which lost 3 bases and 2 bases, there was a span of 14 bases. Germline V CDR1 and CDR2: MRHNA, SNTAGT. CDR3 DNA sequence: TGTGCCAGCAGTGAGGGACCGGGGACGGCTGGAAACACCATATATTTT. Amino acids: CASSEGPGTAGNTIYF.

The chain carries TRBV7-9 and TRBJ2-3, with 8 bases matching TRBD2. The ends lost 5 bases at V and 2 bases at J; junction bases unmatched: 6. CDR3 size: 15 residues. Germline V lookup: CDR1 SEHNR, CDR2 FQNEAQ (reference sequence). The CDR3 here is CASSPGGAATDTQYF. CDR3 coding DNA: TGTGCCAGCAGCCCGGGGGGGGCCGCCACAGATACGCAGTATTTT.

The table lists this clone with a few counts. The chain recombines TRBV5-6 with TRBJ1-5; 10 positions match TRBD1. V gave up 8 bases and J gave up 2 bases; unmatched junction bases: 13. CDR1 and CDR2 from the germline V gene are SGHDT and YYEEEE. CDR3 length: 17 amino acids. CDR3 region: CARTGGFLGVGNQPQHF. For the CDR3, the DNA is TGTGCCAGGACAGGGGGCTTTCTAGGGGTGGGCAATCAGCCCCAGCATTTT.

This chain uses TRBV2 with TRBJ2-7; possible D gene TRBD2, 6 bases. CDR3 size: 15 residues. The V and J ends lost 3 bases and 7 bases respectively, with 19 bases between them. Germline CDR1 SNHLY, CDR2 FYNNEI. CDR3 DNA: TGTGCCAGCAGTGAGGGGAACACTCCGGCGGGGGAGCAGTACTTC. Its protein product is CASSEGNTPAGEQYF.

J is TRBJ1-1 and V is TRBV18; a possible D gene is TRBD1 (5 bases). Germline V gene sequence: CDR1 KGHSH, CDR2 LQKENI. The V end was cut by 3 bases, the J end by 5 bases, with 13 bases between. The CDR3 contains 14 residues. The CDR3 reads CASSPEGMGTEAFF. CDR3 coding DNA: TGTGCCAGCTCACCGGAGGGGATGGGAACTGAAGCTTTCTTT.

This chain connects TRBV11-2 to TRBJ2-5; D may correspond to TRBD1 or TRBD2 (6 bases each). The CDR3 loop spans 15 amino acids. The V end was cut by 5 bases, the J end by 5 bases, with 18 bases between. Germline V gene lookup returns CDR1 SGHAT and CDR2 FQNNGV. In nucleotides, the CDR3 is TGTGCCAGCAGCCCCGACGTTGGGGGGCGGGAGACCCAGTACTTC. As protein: CASSPDVGGRETQYF.

Only a few counts were recorded for this clone. The J gene is TRBJ1-5, the V gene TRBV27; D is unclear. CDR1 and CDR2 (germline): MNHEY, SMNVEV (reference sequence). V was cut by 1 base and J by 5 bases, with 12 bases left in between. The CDR3 sequence is 15 residues long. CDR3 bases: TGTGCCAGCAGTTTATGGGCTTCGGGCGATCAGCCCCAGCATTTT. This encodes CASSLWASGDQPQHF.

This clone showed up just once. The gene calls are TRBV7-9 and TRBJ1-1; TRBD1 aligns across 7 bases. After removal of 8 bases from V and 1 base from J, the junction contained 4 bases not matched to a gene. This CDR3 has 13 residues. Germline V gene sequence: CDR1 SEHNR, CDR2 FQNEAQ (reference sequence). In DNA form, the CDR3 reads TGTGCCAGCGTACAGGGGAAGAACACTGAAGCTTTCTTT. Residues: CASVQGKNTEAFF.

This chain links TRBV5-1 with TRBJ1-4; D remains unclear. The germline V gene has CDR1 SGHRS and CDR2 YFSETQ. This CDR3 is 14 amino acids long. V dropped 0 bases and J dropped 4 bases, with 7 bases sitting between them. CDR3 DNA sequence: TGCGCCAGCAGCTTGGGGTCGGGTAATGAAAAACTGTTTTTT. It specifies CASSLGSGNEKLFF.

The genes are TRBV4-1 and TRBJ2-5; 11 bases agree with TRBD1. Germline CDR1 MGHRA, CDR2 YSYEKL. Unmatched junction bases numbered 5, after V lost 6 bases and J lost 5 bases. This CDR3 spans 14 amino acids. CDR3 coding DNA: TGCGCCAGCAGTGGGACAGGGGGTATGGAGACCCAGTACTTC. This translates into CASSGTGGMETQYF.

This chain links TRBV7-9 with TRBJ2-1; 13 bases line up with TRBD2. From germline, CDR1 is SEHNR and CDR2 FQNEAQ (reference sequence). The CDR3 has 17 amino acids. The V segment lost 4 bases and the J segment 0 bases; nucleotides outside the gene matches: 3. For the CDR3, the DNA is TGTGCCAGCAGCTGGACTAGCGGGGGCAGCTCCTACAATGAGCAGTTCTTC. Translating gives CASSWTSGGSSYNEQFF.

The table lists this clone with a count of one. CDR3 in amino acids: CASSFLIAAEQYF. CDR3 nucleotides: TGTGCCAGCAGCTTCCTCATTGCGGCTGAGCAGTACTTC. V gene TRBV11-2 combines with J gene TRBJ2-7, with unresolved D. The germline CDR1 and CDR2 sequences are SGHAT and FQNNGV. The CDR3 totals 13 residues. The V gene lost 3 bases and the J gene lost 7 bases, with 13 bases spanning the gap.

As for this clone: Other DNA sequences from this sample encode an identical CDR3 as well. The V call is TRBV6-5, the J call TRBJ1-1; no clear D gene. Germline CDR1 and CDR2: MNHEY and SVGAGI. CDR3 length: 14 residues. V lost 0 bases to trimming and J lost 1 base, with 6 bases between them. CDR3 bases: TGTGCCAGCAGTTACTCACGAGAGAACACTGAAGCTTTCTTT. It encodes CASSYSRENTEAFF.

The chain employs TRBV30 and TRBJ2-7; 11 bases fit TRBD1. The CDR3 runs to 14 residues. Germline CDR1 GTSNPN, CDR2 SVGIG (reference sequence). V gave up 1 base and J gave up 5 bases; unmatched junction bases: 4. CDR3 loop: CAWSGDRGSHEQYF. CDR3 in DNA: TGTGCCTGGAGTGGGGACAGGGGGTCCCACGAGCAGTACTTC.

The J gene is TRBJ1-1, the V gene TRBV13; D not certain. This CDR3 has 15 amino acids. The germline V gene encodes CDR1 PRHDT and CDR2 FYEKMQ (reference sequence). The ends were cut back, 0 bases at V and 1 base at J, with 9 bases in the middle. The CDR3 loop is CASSLGGSKNTEAFF. The CDR3 coding sequence is TGTGCCAGCAGCTTAGGGGGCAGCAAGAACACTGAAGCTTTCTTT.

Details on this clone: A read error may produce the germline difference seen at one junction end. The rearrangement links TRBV27 to TRBJ1-1, with TRBD1 matching over 8 bases. The V gene's germline CDR1 is MNHEY and CDR2 SMNVEV (reference sequence). This CDR3 is built from 15 residues. DNA for the CDR3: TGTGCCAGCAGCCGGACAGGGTGGGAGGGCACTAAAGCTTTCTTT. Amino acids: CASSRTGWEGTKAFF.

This chain joins TRBV4-2 and TRBJ2-7; D ambiguous. Germline assignment: CDR1 LGHNA and CDR2 YNFKEQ. CDR3 length: 16 residues. V was cut by 0 bases and J by 2 bases, with 14 bases left in between. DNA of the CDR3: TGTGCCAGCAGCCAAGAGCGATCGAGTAGTGCCTACGAGCAGTACTTC. This codes for CASSQERSSSAYEQYF.

J is TRBJ2-2 and V is TRBV6-5, with TRBD1 matching over 8 bases. The CDR3 sequence is 15 residues long. The V gene end was trimmed by 6 bases and the J gene end by 0 bases; junction bases not matched to a gene: 3. The germline gives CDR1 MNHEY, CDR2 SVGAGI. The CDR3 region has the DNA TGTGCCAGCAGCCCGGACAGGGCGAACACCGGGGAGCTGTTTTTT. Translation: CASSPDRANTGELFF.

The chain combines TRBV19 with TRBJ1-6; unclear D gene. The V end lost 9 bases, the J end lost 7 bases, and 13 bases lay between the germline ends. Germline V lookup: CDR1 LNHDA, CDR2 SQIVND (reference sequence). The CDR3 sequence is 13 residues long. CDR3 coding DNA: TGTGCCAGCCTCTCGACGGCGAATTCACCCCTCCACTTT. Translating gives CASLSTANSPLHF.